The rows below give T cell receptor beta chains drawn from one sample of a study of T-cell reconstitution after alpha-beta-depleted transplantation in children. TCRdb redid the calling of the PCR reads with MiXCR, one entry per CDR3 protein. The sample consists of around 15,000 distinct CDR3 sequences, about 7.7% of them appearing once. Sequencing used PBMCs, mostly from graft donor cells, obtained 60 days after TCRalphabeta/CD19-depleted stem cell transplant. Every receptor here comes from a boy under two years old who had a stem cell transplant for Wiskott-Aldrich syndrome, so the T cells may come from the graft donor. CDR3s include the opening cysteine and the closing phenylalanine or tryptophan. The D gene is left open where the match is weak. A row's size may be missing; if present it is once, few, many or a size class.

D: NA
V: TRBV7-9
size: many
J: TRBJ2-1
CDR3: CASKFGSILYNEQFF
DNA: TGTGCCAGCAAGTTCGGCAGCATACTCTACAATGAGCAGTTCTTC

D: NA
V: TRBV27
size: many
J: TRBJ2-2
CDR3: CASTRGDYTGELFF
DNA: TGTGCCAGCACCCGGGGAGATTACACCGGGGAGCTGTTTTTT

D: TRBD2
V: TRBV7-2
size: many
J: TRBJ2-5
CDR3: CASSLSLGAGGLGDQETQYF
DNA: TGTGCCAGCAGCTTAAGCCTAGGGGCGGGAGGCCTGGGGGACCAAGAGACCCAGTACTTC

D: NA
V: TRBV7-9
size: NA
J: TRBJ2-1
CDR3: CASSARVHTHHEQFF
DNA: TGTGCCAGCAGCGCCCGGGTTCATACCCACCATGAGCAGTTCTTC

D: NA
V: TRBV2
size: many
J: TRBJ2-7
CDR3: CASRSGRTYEQYF
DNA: TGTGCCAGCAGAAGCGGGCGAACCTACGAGCAGTACTTC

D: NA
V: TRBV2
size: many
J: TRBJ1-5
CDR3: CASRAAWRDQHF
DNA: TGTGCCAGCAGAGCAGCCTGGCGGGATCAGCATTTT

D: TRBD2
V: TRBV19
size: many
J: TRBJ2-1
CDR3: CASRSTVGLAGAGEQFF
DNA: TGTGCCAGTAGGTCCACGGTTGGACTAGCGGGAGCAGGTGAGCAGTTCTTC

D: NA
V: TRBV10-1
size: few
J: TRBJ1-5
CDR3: CASSPGVLQPQHF
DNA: TGCGCCAGCAGCCCGGGAGTTCTTCAGCCCCAGCATTTT

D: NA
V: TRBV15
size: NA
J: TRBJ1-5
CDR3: CATSRENRWPQPQHF
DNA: TGTGCCACCAGCAGAGAAAATCGGTGGCCTCAGCCCCAGCATTTT

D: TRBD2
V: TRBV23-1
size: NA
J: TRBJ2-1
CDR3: CASGGRGTSGSTGSYNEQFF
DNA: TGCGCCAGCGGAGGGCGAGGGACTAGCGGGAGTACCGGCTCCTACAATGAGCAGTTCTTC

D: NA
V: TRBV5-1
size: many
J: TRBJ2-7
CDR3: CASSLELGSNEQYF
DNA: TGCGCCAGCAGCCTTGAGTTGGGTTCTAACGAGCAGTACTTC

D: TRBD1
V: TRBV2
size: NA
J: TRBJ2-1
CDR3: CASRGTANEQFF
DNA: TGTGCCAGCAGGGGGACAGCCAATGAGCAGTTCTTC

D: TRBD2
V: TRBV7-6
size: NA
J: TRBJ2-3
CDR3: CASSRRVAGDWLAQYF
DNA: TGTGCCAGCAGCCGCAGGGTAGCGGGAGATTGGCTGGCGCAGTATTTT

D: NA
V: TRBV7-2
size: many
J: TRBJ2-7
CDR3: CASSYSNYEQYF
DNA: TGTGCCAGCAGCTATTCCAACTACGAGCAGTACTTC

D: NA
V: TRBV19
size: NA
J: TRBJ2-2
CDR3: CASRPGHRDTGELFF
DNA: TGTGCCAGTAGACCGGGTCACCGAGACACCGGGGAGCTGTTTTTT

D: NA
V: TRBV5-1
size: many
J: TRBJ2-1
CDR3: CASSLGAGDYLGNEQFF
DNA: TGCGCCAGCAGCTTGGGTGCAGGGGACTACCTGGGGAATGAGCAGTTCTTC

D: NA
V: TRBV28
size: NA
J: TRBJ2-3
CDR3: CASIKAGRTDTQYF
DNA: TGTGCCAGCATCAAGGCGGGACGCACAGATACGCAGTATTTT

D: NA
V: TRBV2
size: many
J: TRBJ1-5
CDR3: CASAVEQRQPQHF
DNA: TGTGCCAGCGCAGTTGAACAAAGACAGCCCCAGCATTTT

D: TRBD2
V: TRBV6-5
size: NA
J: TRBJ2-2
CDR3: CASSYSPVSGSGTGELFF
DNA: TGTGCCAGCAGTTATTCTCCTGTTAGCGGGAGTGGCACCGGGGAGCTGTTTTTT

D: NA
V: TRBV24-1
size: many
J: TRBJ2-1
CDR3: CATRLADEQFF
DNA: TGTGCCACCAGACTTGCGGATGAGCAGTTCTTC

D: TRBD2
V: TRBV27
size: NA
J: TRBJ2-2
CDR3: CASSFWGPGTSSSGGAGELFF
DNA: TGTGCCAGCAGTTTTTGGGGTCCCGGGACATCGTCTAGCGGGGGGGCCGGGGAGCTGTTTTTT

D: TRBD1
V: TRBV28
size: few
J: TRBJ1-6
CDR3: CASSSGQSRSPLHF
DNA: TGTGCCAGCAGTTCGGGACAGAGTCGTTCACCCCTCCACTTT

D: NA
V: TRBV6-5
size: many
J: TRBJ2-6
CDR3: CASSYSSVAGSGANVLTF
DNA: TGTGCCAGCAGTTACTCATCCGTGGCAGGGTCTGGGGCCAACGTCCTGACTTTC

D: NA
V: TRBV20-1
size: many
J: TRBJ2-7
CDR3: CSAVGRDSYEQYF
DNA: TGCAGTGCTGTGGGGCGGGACTCCTACGAGCAGTACTTC

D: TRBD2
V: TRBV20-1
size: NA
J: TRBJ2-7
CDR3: CSARDRTSGSYEQYF
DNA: TGCAGTGCTAGAGATCGAACTAGCGGGAGTTACGAGCAGTACTTC

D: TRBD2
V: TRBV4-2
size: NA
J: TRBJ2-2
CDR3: CASSQGGTSGRAGELFF
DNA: TGTGCCAGCAGCCAAGGCGGAACTAGCGGGAGGGCCGGGGAGCTGTTTTTT

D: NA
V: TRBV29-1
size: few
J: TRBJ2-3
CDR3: CSVGTDTQYF
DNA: TGCAGCGTTGGGACAGATACGCAGTATTTT

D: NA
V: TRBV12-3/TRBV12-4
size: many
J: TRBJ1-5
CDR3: CASSSRPWGHQPQHF
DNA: TGTGCCAGCAGTTCCCGACCGTGGGGGCATCAGCCCCAGCATTTT

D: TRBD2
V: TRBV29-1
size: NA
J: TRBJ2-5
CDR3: CSVRAGGPGETQYF
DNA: TGCAGCGTGAGGGCGGGAGGGCCCGGGGAGACCCAGTACTTC

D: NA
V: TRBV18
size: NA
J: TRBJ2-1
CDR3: CASSPWGGRFNEQFF
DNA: TGTGCCAGCTCACCATGGGGCGGACGCTTCAATGAGCAGTTCTTC

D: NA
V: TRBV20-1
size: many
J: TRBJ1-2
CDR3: CSASAQSVSYGYTF
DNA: TGCAGTGCTAGTGCCCAGTCGGTCTCCTATGGCTACACCTTC

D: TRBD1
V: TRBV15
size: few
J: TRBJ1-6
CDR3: CATSRGTGGDSPLHF
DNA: TGTGCCACCAGCAGAGGGACAGGCGGGGATTCACCCCTCCACTTT

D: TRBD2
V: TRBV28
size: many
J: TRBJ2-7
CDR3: CASSPDPGGTSGRYEQYF
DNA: TGTGCCAGCAGTCCCGACCCCGGGGGGACTAGCGGGAGGTACGAGCAGTACTTC

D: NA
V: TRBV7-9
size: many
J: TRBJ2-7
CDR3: CASSSPIGGGLIEQYF
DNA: TGTGCCAGCAGCTCGCCCATAGGGGGAGGGCTTATCGAGCAGTACTTC

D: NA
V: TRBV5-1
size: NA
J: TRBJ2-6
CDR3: CASSLAGSGANVLTF
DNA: TGCGCCAGCAGCTTGGCTGGGTCTGGGGCCAACGTCCTGACTTTC

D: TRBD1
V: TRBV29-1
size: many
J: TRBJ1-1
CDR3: CSALRQGLEAFF
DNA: TGCAGCGCGCTCCGACAGGGGCTTGAAGCTTTCTTT

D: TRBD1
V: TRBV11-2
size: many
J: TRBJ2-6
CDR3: CASSPRGLLWLVGANVLTF
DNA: TGTGCCAGCAGCCCCAGGGGGCTTCTGTGGCTTGTTGGGGCCAACGTCCTGACTTTC

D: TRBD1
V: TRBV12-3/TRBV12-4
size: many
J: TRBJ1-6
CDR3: CASSGDSNSPLHF
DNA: TGTGCCAGCAGTGGGGACAGTAATTCACCCCTCCACTTT

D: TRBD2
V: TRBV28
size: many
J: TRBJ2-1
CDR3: CASSNTGGPSYNEQFF
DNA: TGTGCCAGCAGTAACACGGGGGGGCCATCCTACAATGAGCAGTTCTTC

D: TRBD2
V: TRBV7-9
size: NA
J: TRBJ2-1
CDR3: CASSPSPGTSGRDEQFF
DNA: TGTGCCAGCAGCCCTTCCCCCGGGACTAGCGGGAGGGATGAGCAGTTCTTC

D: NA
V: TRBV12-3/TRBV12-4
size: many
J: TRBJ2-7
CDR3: CASSLGFEQYF
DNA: TGTGCCAGCAGTTTAGGTTTCGAGCAGTACTTC

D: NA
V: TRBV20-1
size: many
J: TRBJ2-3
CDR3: CSARPTSSDTQYF
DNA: TGCAGTGCTAGACCGACTTCTTCGGATACGCAGTATTTT